This TCR beta chain was captured in a study of T cell responses to AZD1222 COVID-19 vaccine. Germline assignment: CDR1 MNHEY and CDR2 SVGAGI. The trim removed 2 bases at V and 9 bases at J, leaving 6 bases unmatched. This CDR3 comprises 15 residues. Using immunoSEQ multiplex PCR, the repertoire was profiled, and TCRdb retains in-frame clones only, with some absent. The table has 190,000 or so clones, 91% seen once. Second doses that came at about 4 or about 12 weeks were put together. Study findings and constraints: White British ancestry dominated among donors, who included more females, and clonal diversity was possibly underestimated. The study found vaccine-associated CD4 TCRs spanning spike, dominant at 160-218 and 743-854. The repertoires were collected only after the peak T cell response.

A remark on this clone: Its antigen is currently unknown.

This sample comprised peripheral blood, obtained 28 days after the second AZD1222 dose. V usage is TRBV6-5 and J usage is TRBJ1-6; 8 nucleotides align to TRBD1. The origin of this receptor is an adult who received the AZD1222 COVID-19 vaccine. CDR3 sequence reads: CASSYGRTGSSPLHF. The CDR3 nucleotides are TGTGCCAGCAGTTACGGGAGGACAGGGAGTTCACCCCTCCACTTT.